This TCR beta chain was identified in a study of T cells in localized non-small cell lung cancer (dated by TCRdb to the early 2020s). Looking at the study overall: The study analyzed T cell repertoires of 200 to 250 early-stage NSCLC patients, comparing tumors and uninvolved tumor-adjacent lungs. The cohort consisted of a few hundred treatment-naive NSCLC patients whose localized lung tumors had been resected. The mean age of the NSCLC patients was 50 to 85 years, with 130 or so men and around 100 women. Beyond this particular receptor, the publication reports: Because the study design was exploratory, TCR variables were selected using unadjusted p-values without false-discovery rate correction. Higher blood T cell density associated with longer overall survival, while higher adjacent-lung clonality associated with shorter survival. Uninvolved tumor-adjacent lung showed the highest T cell clonality, higher than tumor, which suggests more focused antigenic responses in the uninvolved tumor-adjacent lung. A median of around 62 of the top 100 tumor clones turned up in the paired uninvolved adjacent lung, and under 30 of those clones also ranked among the top 100 of that same adjacent lung. Because multi-region tumor sequencing was not done, intratumor heterogeneity could not be ruled out.

Concerning this clone: It has no known antigen specificity. No base-level quality is on record; no much larger clone is a single base apart.

Sequences MDHEN (CDR1) and SYDVKM (CDR2) are obtained from the germline V gene. Inclusive of the bounding cysteine and phenylalanine, the CDR3 is 14 residues long. The read is trimmed to its CDR3 DNA, 42 bases read in frame from base 1. Ends trimmed: V by 3 bases, J by 7 bases; bases unmatched to a gene: 6. The immunoSEQ Assay was used to sequence TCR beta CDR3 regions from DNA. Under the source paper's analysis protocol: T cell density was computed as TCR beta template counts normalized to usable DNA estimated by amplifying housekeeping genes. Using the preseqR package, richness was estimated by extrapolating to 120,000 templates for tissue samples and 400,000 templates for PBMC samples. Clonality was defined by subtracting Pielou's evenness from one. To identify tissue-enriched TCRs, differential abundance testing was run on productive amino-acid clonotypes with a minimum total count of 5 and an alpha of 0.1. The Jaccard Index and the Morisita Overlap Index were used to measure how much the repertoires overlapped between compartments. GLIPH grouped TCR beta CDR3s together with public tetramer-defined viral CDR3s, and a viral motif had to include at least three viral sequences and show V-gene enrichment. TCRdb retrieved this table from immuneACCESS and kept in-frame rearrangements only. Not all clones are present; in checked studies, unresolved V genes account for under half, and no reason is known for the remainder. For V, J and clone size, that table is used; D and trimming come from the DNA. This sample lists 700 to 750 clones; more than 25% were detected once. The ten most abundant clones make up under 15% of the sample.

Uninvolved adjacent lung was sampled at least 2 cm away from the tumor margin, and two independent pathologists confirmed that the tissue had no atypia. At diagnosis, tumor, uninvolved tumor-adjacent lung and peripheral blood were collected and then preserved as a mix of FFPE and fresh-frozen material. The source was normal lung tissue next to the tumor, collected before any cancer treatment. Recombination linked TRBV28 to TRBJ1-5, and TRBD1 matches 7 of the central bases. This TCR derives from a man between 40 and 70 years old with stage III lung adenocarcinoma. The CDR3 in this case is CASSFGSQGQPQHF. The nucleotide sequence reads as follows: TGTGCCAGCAGTTTTGGTTCACAGGGGCAGCCCCAGCATTTT.